Given below is one TCR beta chain in context. V lost 1 base, J lost 8 bases, and 12 bases stayed unmatched. This CDR3 is built from 17 residues. The germline V gene encodes CDR1 LGHNA and CDR2 YNFKEQ. These data come from a study of cytomegalovirus exposure and HLA in healthy donors. Clones were sequenced by immunoSEQ multiplex PCR, and TCRdb holds only the in-frame ones, with some missing. The sample has about 95,000 clones, 85% seen once. Sequenced material: PBMCs. This clonotype originated in a man younger than 35 in good health and CMV-seropositive. V and J are TRBV4-2 and TRBJ2-2, with 8 bases identical to TRBD2. The CDR3 DNA is TGTGCCAGCAGCCAAGCGATTAGCGGGACTTCCACGGGGGAGCTGTTTTTT. Protein: CASSQAISGTSTGELFF.